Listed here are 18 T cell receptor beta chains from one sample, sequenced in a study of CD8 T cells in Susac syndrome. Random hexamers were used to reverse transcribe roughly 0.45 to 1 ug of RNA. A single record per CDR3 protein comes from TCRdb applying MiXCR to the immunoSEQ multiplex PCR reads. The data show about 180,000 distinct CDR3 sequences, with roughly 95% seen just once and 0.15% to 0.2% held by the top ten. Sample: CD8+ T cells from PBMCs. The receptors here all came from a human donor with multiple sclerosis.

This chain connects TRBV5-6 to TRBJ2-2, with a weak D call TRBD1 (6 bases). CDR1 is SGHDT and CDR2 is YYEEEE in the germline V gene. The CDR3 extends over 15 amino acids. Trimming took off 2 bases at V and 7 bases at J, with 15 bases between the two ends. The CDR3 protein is CASSFMGASHGELFF. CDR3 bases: TGTGCCAGCAGCTTTATGGGGGCGAGTCACGGGGAGCTGTTTTTT.

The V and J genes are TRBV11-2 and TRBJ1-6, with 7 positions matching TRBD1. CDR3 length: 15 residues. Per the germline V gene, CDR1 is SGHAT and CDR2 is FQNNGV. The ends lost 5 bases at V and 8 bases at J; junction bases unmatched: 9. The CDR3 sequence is CASSPSTGNYSPLHF. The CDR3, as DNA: TGTGCCAGCAGCCCCTCGACAGGGAACTATTCACCCCTCCACTTT.

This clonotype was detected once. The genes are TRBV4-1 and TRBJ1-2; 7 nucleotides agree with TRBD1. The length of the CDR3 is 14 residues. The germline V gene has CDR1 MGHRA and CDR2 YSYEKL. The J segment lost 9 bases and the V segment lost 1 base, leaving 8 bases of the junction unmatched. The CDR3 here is CASSQVDRRFSYTF. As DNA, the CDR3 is TGCGCCAGCAGCCAAGTGGACAGGAGGTTTAGCTACACCTTC.

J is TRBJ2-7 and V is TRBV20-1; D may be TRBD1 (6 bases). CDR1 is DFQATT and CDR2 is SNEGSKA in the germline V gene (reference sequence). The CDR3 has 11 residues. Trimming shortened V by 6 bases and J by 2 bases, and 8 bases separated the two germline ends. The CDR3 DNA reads TGCAGTGCAGAGGGGGCCTACGAGCAGTACTTC. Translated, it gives CSAEGAYEQYF.

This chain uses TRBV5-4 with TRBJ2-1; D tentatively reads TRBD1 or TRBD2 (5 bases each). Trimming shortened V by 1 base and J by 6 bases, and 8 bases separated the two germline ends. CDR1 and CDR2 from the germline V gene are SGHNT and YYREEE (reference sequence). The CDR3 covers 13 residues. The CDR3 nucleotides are TGTGCCAGCAGCTTGCACGGGGCCAATGAGCAGTTCTTC. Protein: CASSLHGANEQFF.

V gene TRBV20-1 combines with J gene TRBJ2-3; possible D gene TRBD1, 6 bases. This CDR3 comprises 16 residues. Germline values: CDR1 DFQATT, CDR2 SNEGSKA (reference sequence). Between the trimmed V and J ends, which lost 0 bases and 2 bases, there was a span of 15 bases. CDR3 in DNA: TGCAGTGCTAGAGACGCTTTAGAGGGGGACACAGATACGCAGTATTTT. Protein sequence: CSARDALEGDTDTQYF.

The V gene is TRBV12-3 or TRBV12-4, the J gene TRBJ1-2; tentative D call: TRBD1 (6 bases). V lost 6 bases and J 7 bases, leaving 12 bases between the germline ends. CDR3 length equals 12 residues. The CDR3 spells CASSDRGSGYTF. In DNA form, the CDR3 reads TGTGCCAGCAGCGATAGGGGGAGTGGCTACACCTTC.

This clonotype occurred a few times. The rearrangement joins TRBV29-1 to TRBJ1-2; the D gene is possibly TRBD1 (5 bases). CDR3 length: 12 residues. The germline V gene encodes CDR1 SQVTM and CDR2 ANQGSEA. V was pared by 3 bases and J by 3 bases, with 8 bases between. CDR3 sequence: CSVDREDYGYTF. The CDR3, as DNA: TGCAGCGTTGACAGGGAAGACTATGGCTACACCTTC.

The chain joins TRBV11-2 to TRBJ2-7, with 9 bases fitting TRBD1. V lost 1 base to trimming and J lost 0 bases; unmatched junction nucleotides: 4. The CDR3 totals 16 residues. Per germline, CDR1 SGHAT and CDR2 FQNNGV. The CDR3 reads CASSLVGTGLSYEQYF. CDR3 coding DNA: TGTGCCAGCAGCTTAGTCGGGACAGGGCTCTCCTACGAGCAGTACTTC.

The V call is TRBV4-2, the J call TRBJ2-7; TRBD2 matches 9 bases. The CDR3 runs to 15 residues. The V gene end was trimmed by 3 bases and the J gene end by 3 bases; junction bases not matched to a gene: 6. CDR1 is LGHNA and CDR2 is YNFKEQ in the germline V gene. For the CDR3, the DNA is TGTGCCAGCAGCCACCCCATTAGCGGGAGCTACGAGCAGTACTTC. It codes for CASSHPISGSYEQYF.

In nucleotides, the CDR3 is TGTGCCAGCAGTTTTTGGGTGGAGACTGAAGCTTTCTTT. It is translated as CASSFWVETEAFF. This rearrangement joins TRBV28 to TRBJ1-1; D uncertain. The germline gives CDR1 MDHEN, CDR2 SYDVKM. V lost 3 bases, J lost 5 bases, and 10 bases lay in between. The CDR3 has 13 amino acids.

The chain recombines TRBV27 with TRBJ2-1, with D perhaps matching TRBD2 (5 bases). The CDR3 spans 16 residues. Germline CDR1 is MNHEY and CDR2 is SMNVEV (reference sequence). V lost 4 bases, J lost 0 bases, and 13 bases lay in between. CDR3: CASSSEDLSSYNEQFF. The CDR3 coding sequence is TGTGCCAGCAGTTCGGAGGACTTAAGCTCCTACAATGAGCAGTTCTTC.

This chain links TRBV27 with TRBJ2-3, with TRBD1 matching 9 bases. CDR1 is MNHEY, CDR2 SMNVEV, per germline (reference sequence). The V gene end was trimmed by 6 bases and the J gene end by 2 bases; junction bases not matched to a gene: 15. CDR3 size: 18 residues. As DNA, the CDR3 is TGTGCCAGCAGCACCGTACCCCCGGGACAGGGCCCCACAGATACGCAGTATTTT. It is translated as CASSTVPPGQGPTDTQYF.

CDR3 DNA: TGCAGTGCTAGAGGCGCGACAGGGACCACAGATACGCAGTATTTT. Amino acids: CSARGATGTTDTQYF. This chain links TRBV20-1 with TRBJ2-3; 7 nucleotides align to TRBD1. Germline V CDR1 and CDR2: DFQATT, SNEGSKA (reference sequence). This CDR3 has 15 amino acids. V was clipped by 1 base and J by 2 bases; unmatched bases: 6.

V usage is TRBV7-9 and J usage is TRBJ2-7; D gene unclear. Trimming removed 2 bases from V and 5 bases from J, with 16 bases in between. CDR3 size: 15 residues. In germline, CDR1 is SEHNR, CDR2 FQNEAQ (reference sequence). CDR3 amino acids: CASSLPLTPLDEQYF. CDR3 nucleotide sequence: TGTGCCAGCAGCTTACCGTTGACTCCTCTCGACGAGCAGTACTTC.

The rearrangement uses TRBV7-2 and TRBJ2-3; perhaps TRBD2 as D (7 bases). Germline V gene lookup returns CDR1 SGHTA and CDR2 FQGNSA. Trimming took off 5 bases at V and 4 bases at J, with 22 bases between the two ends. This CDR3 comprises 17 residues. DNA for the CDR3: TGTGCCAGCAGCGCAATCCCCCCGGGGGGCTGGGCAGATACGCAGTATTTT. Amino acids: CASSAIPPGGWADTQYF. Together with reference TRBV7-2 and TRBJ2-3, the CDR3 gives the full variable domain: GAGVSQSPSNKVTEKGKDVELRCDPISGHTALYWYRQSLGQGLEFLIYFQGNSAPDKSGLPSDRFSAERTGGSVSTLTIQRTQQEDSAVYLCASSAIPPGGWADTQYFGPGTRLTVL.

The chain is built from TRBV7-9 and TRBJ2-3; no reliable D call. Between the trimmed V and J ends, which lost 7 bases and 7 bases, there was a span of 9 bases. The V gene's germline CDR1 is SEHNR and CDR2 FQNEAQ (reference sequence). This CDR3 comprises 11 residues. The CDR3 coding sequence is TGTGCCAGCACCTTCGTGAATACGCAGTATTTT. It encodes CASTFVNTQYF.

Written as DNA, the CDR3 is TGTGCCAGCAGCAACCCCCCGGCTGGGGAAGAGACCCAGTACTTC. This translates into CASSNPPAGEETQYF. The chain employs TRBV12-3 or TRBV12-4 and TRBJ2-5, with D unclear. The V gene lost 6 bases and the J gene lost 3 bases, with 17 bases spanning the gap. This CDR3 comprises 15 residues.